This T cell receptor (beta chain) was captured in a study of T cells in Graves' hyperthyroidism and ophthalmopathy. RNA transcripts were the template for amplifying TCR beta CDR3 regions. Primed by the HTBI set, a first-round RT-PCR was run on the TCR CDR3. MiXCR, applied by TCRdb to the multiplex PCR reads, yields one record per CDR3 protein. The table lists about 550,000 distinct CDR3 sequences, around 20% of them singletons. This clonotype appeared many times. Per the germline V gene, CDR1 is MNHNS and CDR2 is SASEGT. Trimming took 7 bases from V and 5 from J, leaving 21 bases between them. The CDR3 extends over 15 amino acids.

The genes are TRBV6-1 and TRBJ2-7; D unclear. This TCR was recovered from a man aged 18 to 29 with Graves' hyperthyroidism. Sample: blood. CDR3 sequence: CASTSRRTPSNEQYF. The CDR3, as DNA: TGTGCCAGCACCTCACGGCGGACGCCTTCCAACGAGCAGTACTTC.